This T cell receptor beta chain stems from a study of T cells in tuberculosis. Turning to the study itself: This South African cohort compared adolescents with or without latent tuberculosis against adults with active tuberculosis.

This table comes from immunoSEQ multiplex PCR, and its TCRdb copy is limited to in-frame clones, with some not included. The sample holds tens of thousands of clones, around 90% seen once. Time point specified: new active TB diagnosis, blood taken before or within 7 days of starting treatment. CDR3 length: 16 residues. Germline CDR1 and CDR2: KGHSH and LQKENI. V dropped 4 bases and J dropped 6; count of bases not matched to a gene: 12. The chain uses TRBV18 and TRBJ1-1; 9 nucleotides align to TRBD1. The TCR sequence derives from an adult with tuberculosis. This specimen was PBMCs, taken at tuberculosis diagnosis. The CDR3 region has the DNA TGTGCCAGCTCACAGACAGGGGGAGTCCACACCTCTGAAGCTTTCTTT. It codes for CASSQTGGVHTSEAFF.